The 14 T cell receptor beta chains listed next were all sequenced from one sample in a study of cytomegalovirus exposure and HLA in healthy donors. Primers for the PCR totalled 60 Vbeta and 13 Jbeta. Clones were sequenced by immunoSEQ multiplex PCR, and TCRdb holds only the in-frame ones, with some missing. The data show some 190,000 clones, around 80% seen once. The specimen was PBMCs. The receptors stem from a man aged 18 to 30 in good health and CMV-seronegative.

The rearrangement uses TRBV7-5 and TRBJ2-1; TRBD2 reflects the table's D call only, with no check against the DNA. TRBV7-5 is noted as a pseudogene. The CDR3 totals 16 residues. The CDR3: CARSRSGLAGYNEQFF. Here the CDR3 DNA reads TGTGCCAGAAGCCGGAGTGGACTAGCGGGATACAATGAGCAGTTCTTC.

The chain is built from TRBV11-1 and TRBJ2-3, with D tentatively TRBD1 (5 bases). CDR1 is SGHAT and CDR2 is FQDESV in the germline V gene (reference sequence). The germline V and J ends were trimmed by 6 bases and 5 bases, with 12 bases remaining between them. CDR3 length: 13 residues. The CDR3, as DNA: TGTGCCAGCAGTTTTACAGGCGGAGATACGCAGTATTTT. Translated: CASSFTGGDTQYF.

V gene TRBV5-1 combines with J gene TRBJ2-1, with TRBD1 matching 9 bases. CDR3 length: 16 residues. Germline V CDR1 and CDR2: SGHRS, YFSETQ. The ends lost 0 bases at V and 8 bases at J; junction bases unmatched: 9. CDR3 DNA sequence: TGCGCCAGCAGCTTGGCCGGACAGGGGAGTCCTGATGAGCAGTTCTTC. It translates to CASSLAGQGSPDEQFF.

J is TRBJ2-1 and V is TRBV11-1; TRBD1 might be the D (6 bases). The CDR3 runs to 16 residues. Trimming left V 1 base short and J 4 bases short, with 14 bases between. Germline CDR1 and CDR2: SGHAT and FQDESV (reference sequence). CDR3 sequence: CASSLVRGRIYNEQFF. The CDR3 nucleotides read TGTGCCAGCAGCTTAGTCAGGGGTCGAATTTACAATGAGCAGTTCTTC.

The chain has TRBV9 and TRBJ1-4; 7 positions match TRBD1. CDR3 length: 14 amino acids. CDR1 and CDR2 (germline): SGDLS, YYNGEE. After removal of 4 bases from V and 5 bases from J, the junction contained 5 bases not matched to a gene. CDR3 residues: CASSTQTGNEKLFF. The CDR3 nucleotides are TGTGCCAGCAGCACACAGACAGGGAATGAAAAACTGTTTTTT. Drawing the rest from reference TRBV9 and TRBJ1-4, the complete variable domain is DSGVTQTPKHLITATGQRVTLRCSPRSGDLSVYWYQQSLDQGLQFLIQYYNGEERAKGNILERFSAQQFPDLHSELNLSSLELGDSALYFCASSTQTGNEKLFFGSGTQLSVL.

This clone showed up just once. The V gene is TRBV18, the J gene TRBJ2-3, with TRBD2 matching over 9 bases. Trimming cost V 2 bases and J 0 bases; bases outside gene matches: 3. This CDR3 is built from 16 residues. Germline CDR1 KGHSH, CDR2 LQKENI. The CDR3 sequence: CASSPRAGGSTDTQYF. CDR3 nucleotide sequence: TGTGCCAGCTCACCAAGGGCGGGAGGGAGCACAGATACGCAGTATTTT.

This clone was seen once. V and J are TRBV9 and TRBJ1-2; TRBD1 matches at 7 bases. In germline, CDR1 is SGDLS, CDR2 YYNGEE. V was pared by 0 bases and J by 5 bases, with 7 bases of the junction left unmatched. The CDR3 consists of 15 residues. CDR3: CASSVGGDSGYGYTF. The CDR3 DNA sequence: TGTGCCAGCAGCGTAGGGGGGGACAGTGGTTATGGCTACACCTTC.

The chain has TRBV7-2 and TRBJ2-4; TRBD2 aligns across 15 bases. The V gene's germline CDR1 is SGHTA and CDR2 FQGNSA. This CDR3 has 18 amino acids. The V segment lost 4 bases and the J segment 2 bases; nucleotides outside the gene matches: 6. The CDR3 here is CASSSTGTSGRPKNIQYF. The CDR3 DNA reads TGTGCCAGCAGCTCCACCGGGACTAGCGGGAGGCCCAAAAACATTCAGTACTTC.

This clone has just a few counts. This chain uses TRBV7-8 with TRBJ2-5; a possible D gene is TRBD2 (5 bases). Between the trimmed V and J ends, which lost 3 bases and 5 bases, there was a span of 13 bases. Germline V gene data show CDR1 as SGHVS and CDR2 as FQNEAQ. The CDR3 loop spans 14 amino acids. CDR3 nucleotides: TGTGCCAGCAGCTTGACTGCCTCGGGGGAGACCCAGTACTTC. Translating it yields CASSLTASGETQYF.

The chain uses TRBV28 and TRBJ2-1; D may be TRBD2 (5 bases). The CDR3 loop spans 16 amino acids. Germline values: CDR1 MDHEN, CDR2 SYDVKM. The germline V and J ends were trimmed by 1 base and 8 bases, with 18 bases remaining between them. The CDR3 DNA reads as TGTGCCAGCAGTTTATCGCAGCGGAAAAGCTTTGATGAGCAGTTCTTC. Protein: CASSLSQRKSFDEQFF.

The V gene is TRBV19, the J gene TRBJ1-6; TRBD1 is a possible D gene (6 bases). The length of the CDR3 is 12 residues. Germline V gene lookup returns CDR1 LNHDA and CDR2 SQIVND (reference sequence). The ends were cut back, 6 bases at V and 9 bases at J, with 9 bases in the middle. The CDR3 nucleotides read TGTGCCAGTAGGACAGGATCTTCACCCCTCCACTTT. The encoded protein is CASRTGSSPLHF. Based on the CDR3 plus reference TRBV19 and TRBJ1-6, the full variable domain is DGGITQSPKYLFRKEGQNVTLSCEQNLNHDAMYWYRQDPGQGLRLIYYSQIVNDFQKGDIAEGYSVSREKKESFPLTVTSAQKNPTAFYLCASRTGSSPLHFGNGTRLTVT.

The chain carries TRBV5-1 and TRBJ1-2; TRBD1 aligns across 9 bases. This CDR3 comprises 17 residues. V shed 4 bases and J 5 bases; nucleotides not matched to a gene: 15. Germline V CDR1 and CDR2: SGHRS, YFSETQ. The CDR3 reads CASSPTQGAKSPYGYTF. Here the CDR3 DNA reads TGCGCCAGCAGCCCCACACAGGGGGCCAAGAGTCCGTATGGCTACACCTTC.

This chain joins TRBV15 and TRBJ2-1; TRBD2 agrees at 7 bases. This CDR3 has 15 amino acids. The germline V gene encodes CDR1 LNHNV and CDR2 YYDKDF (reference sequence). V lost 5 bases and J lost 4; bases outside the gene matches: 8. CDR3 DNA: TGTGCCACCAGCCCCCGGGGGGTTGCGTACAATGAGCAGTTCTTC. Amino acids: CATSPRGVAYNEQFF.

This chain uses TRBV29-1 with TRBJ2-5; 7 bases agree with TRBD1. Per the germline V gene, CDR1 is SQVTM and CDR2 is ANQGSEA. This CDR3 has 12 residues. Trimming took 4 bases from V and 4 from J; bases not matched to a gene: 3. As DNA, the CDR3 is TGCAGCGTTGGACAGGGCGCAGAGACCCAGTACTTC. As protein: CSVGQGAETQYF.